This T cell receptor (beta chain) derives from a study of blood T cell repertoires in COVID-19. Original processing notes: Estimation of nucleated cell counts was performed using reference gene primer amplification. Here immunoSEQ multiplex PCR was the method, and the copy in TCRdb shows in-frame clones only, minus some. The DNA gave D and trimming, while V, J and clone size come from that table. The table lists about 120,000 clones, about 80% of them singletons. Germline V gives CDR1 SGHAT, CDR2 FQNNGV. The V and J ends lost 0 bases and 2 bases respectively, with 13 bases between them. This CDR3 region has 17 residues.

This clonotype was obtained from a woman between 45 and 65 years old with acute or convalescent COVID-19. The rearrangement uses TRBV11-2 and TRBJ2-2; D is uncertain. The material sequenced was peripheral blood. The CDR3: CASSLDLYGSNTGELFF. The CDR3 nucleotides are TGTGCCAGCAGCTTAGATTTGTACGGGTCCAACACCGGGGAGCTGTTTTTT.